The rows below give T cell receptor beta chains drawn from one sample of a study of T cell responses to AZD1222 COVID-19 vaccine. The protocol was immunoSEQ multiplex PCR, while the TCRdb copy is restricted to in-frame clones and leaves out a portion. The sample holds about 100,000 clones, 80% to 90% seen once. The material sequenced was peripheral blood, taken on day 0 of AZD1222 vaccination. These receptors were collected from an adult in good health. CDR3s include the opening cysteine and the closing phenylalanine or tryptophan. The order of the fields is J gene, V gene, D gene, clone size, CDR3 DNA, CDR3 protein. A D gene is named only where the DNA matches it firmly. The size field is filled for only some rows; it gives once, few, many or a size class.

TRBJ1-2 TRBV7-8 TRBD1 NA TGTGCCAGCAGCTCGACAGGGGCCTATGGCTACACCTTC CASSSTGAYGYTF
TRBJ2-2 TRBV5-8 NA NA TGTGCCAGCAGCTTGGCATTGGGGGATCCCGGGGAGCTGTTTTTT CASSLALGDPGELFF
TRBJ2-1 TRBV27 NA NA TGTGCCAGCAGTCCCCTTGGGGGGACCAACAATGAGCAGTTCTTC CASSPLGGTNNEQFF
TRBJ2-1 TRBV20-1 NA NA TGCAGTGCCCAGAGGGGTGAGCAGTTCTTC CSAQRGEQFF
TRBJ1-3 TRBV5-4 NA NA TGTGCCAGCAGCTTGGATTTGGCTGTCGCTGGAAACACCATATATTTT CASSLDLAVAGNTIYF
TRBJ2-7 TRBV18 TRBD1 NA TGTGCCAGCTCTGACAGGGACGGTGGCGAGCAGTACTTC CASSDRDGGEQYF
TRBJ1-5 TRBV19 NA NA TGTGCCAGTAACTCCCAGGGAACCTGGCAGCCCCAGCATTTT CASNSQGTWQPQHF
TRBJ2-1 TRBV4-1 NA NA TGCGCCAGCAGCCCAGACTGGGCGCGGAGCCGAGATGGGAATGAGCAGTTCTTC CASSPDWARSRDGNEQFF
TRBJ1-1 TRBV2 NA NA TGTGCCAGCAGACAGGAATCATTAACTGAAGCTTTCTTT CASRQESLTEAFF
TRBJ1-5 TRBV6-6 NA NA TGTGCCAGCAGTTTCCCCAATAATCAGCCCCAGCATTTT CASSFPNNQPQHF
TRBJ1-6 TRBV19 TRBD1 NA TGTGCCAGTAGTATGTCCGGACAGGGAAATTCACCCCTCCACTTT CASSMSGQGNSPLHF
TRBJ1-1 TRBV7-2 NA NA TGTGCCAGCAGCTTCAGGGCCGGGAACACTGAAGCTTTCTTT CASSFRAGNTEAFF
TRBJ1-2 TRBV28 TRBD1 NA TGTGCCAGCAGTTTTTCCTTCCGGGACAGGGAATTTAACTATGGCTACACCTTC CASSFSFRDREFNYGYTF
TRBJ1-1 TRBV6-2/TRBV6-3 NA NA TGTGCCAGCAGTTTACAGAACACTGAAGCTTTCTTT CASSLQNTEAFF
TRBJ2-7 TRBV7-9 NA NA TGTGCCAGCAGCTTAGGCACCCAGGGCTACGAGCAGTACTTC CASSLGTQGYEQYF
TRBJ1-1 TRBV7-9 NA NA TGTGCCAGCAGGGGGTCGGCGACTGAAGCTTTCTTT CASRGSATEAFF
TRBJ2-1 TRBV6-2/TRBV6-3 TRBD1 NA TGTGCCAGCAGTTCAGGGGGCCGGGGGCTTAATGAGCAGTTCTTC CASSSGGRGLNEQFF
TRBJ1-1 TRBV5-1 NA NA TGCGCCAGCAGCCCATTGACAGGGAACACTGAAGCTTTCTTT CASSPLTGNTEAFF
TRBJ2-7 TRBV13 TRBD1 once TGTGCCAGCGCAAGCCGGACAGGGTCCTACGAGCAGTACTTC CASASRTGSYEQYF
TRBJ2-7 TRBV5-6 TRBD2 NA TGTGCCAGCAGCTTAAGCGGGAGTATCTACTACGAGCAGTACTTC CASSLSGSIYYEQYF
TRBJ2-3 TRBV9 NA NA TGTGCCAGCAGCAAATCATCGGTCACAGATACGCAGTATTTT CASSKSSVTDTQYF
TRBJ1-1 TRBV2 TRBD1 NA TGTGCCAGCAGGGGACAGCCTCGAATGAACACTGAAGCTTTCTTT CASRGQPRMNTEAFF
TRBJ1-1 TRBV27 TRBD1 NA TGTGCCAGCAAGTCGGCAGGGGGCTCTCAAAACACTGAAGCTTTCTTT CASKSAGGSQNTEAFF
TRBJ2-7 TRBV11-3 NA NA TGTGCCAGCAGCTTTGGACTGGGTTCCTACGAGCAGTACTTC CASSFGLGSYEQYF
TRBJ1-4 TRBV29-1 NA NA TGCAGCGTGACAGGTGCGAATGAAAAACTGTTTTTT CSVTGANEKLFF
TRBJ1-1 TRBV3-1/TRBV3-2 TRBD1 NA TGTGCCAGCAGCTATGGACAGGTTAGGAACACTGAAGCTTTCTTT CASSYGQVRNTEAFF
TRBJ2-7 TRBV5-1 NA NA TGCGCCAGCAGCTTGGAGGGGCCCAGTCTTTCCTACGAGCAGTACTTC CASSLEGPSLSYEQYF
TRBJ1-1 TRBV3-1/TRBV3-2 NA NA TGTGCCAGCAGCTCAGTGGGGGCAGGGCAGAACACTGAAGCTTTCTTT CASSSVGAGQNTEAFF
TRBJ2-5 TRBV4-2 TRBD1 NA TGTGCCAGCAGCCAAGGAGGGGGCGGTGGGGAGACCCAGTACTTC CASSQGGGGGETQYF
TRBJ1-1 TRBV4-1 TRBD1 NA TGCGCCAGCAGCCAATTGGAGGGGGCGCGGACTGAAGCTTTCTTT CASSQLEGARTEAFF
TRBJ2-5 TRBV7-8 TRBD2 NA TGTGCCAGCAGTAAGACTAGCGAGTCGGACGATTATTGGGAGACCCAGTACTTC CASSKTSESDDYWETQYF
TRBJ1-5 TRBV5-1 NA NA TGCGCCAGCAGCTTGGGGAATGAGGGGCAGCCCCAGCATTTT CASSLGNEGQPQHF
TRBJ1-1 TRBV5-6 TRBD1 NA TGTGCCAGCAGCGAGTCCGGGACAGGGAGTCCTGAAGCTTTCTTT CASSESGTGSPEAFF
TRBJ1-3 TRBV7-8 NA NA TGTGCCAGCAGCTTAAGTAGCAACACCATATATTTT CASSLSSNTIYF
TRBJ1-1 TRBV5-1 NA NA TGCGCCAGCAGCTTGGGGGTTGGGGAGAACACTGAAGCTTTCTTT CASSLGVGENTEAFF
TRBJ2-3 TRBV28 TRBD2 NA TGTGCCAGCAGTTTATTAGCGGGGGGCCGCGGAGATACGCAGTATTTT CASSLLAGGRGDTQYF
TRBJ1-2 TRBV19 NA NA TGTGCCAGTAGTCTCGCCCAGGGTGGGCCCCATAACTATGGCTACACCTTC CASSLAQGGPHNYGYTF
TRBJ2-2 TRBV7-3 NA NA TGTGCCAGCAGCTTAATATCGGGAGTGGACACCGGGGAGCTGTTTTTT CASSLISGVDTGELFF
TRBJ2-2 TRBV7-3 NA NA TGTGCCAGCAGCCGGGGGTTGAACACCGGGGAGCTGTTTTTT CASSRGLNTGELFF
TRBJ2-4 TRBV2 TRBD2 NA TGTGCCAGTCGTGCCGGGACTAGCGGGGGGGTGATCGACATTCAGTACTTC CASRAGTSGGVIDIQYF
TRBJ1-2 TRBV4-3 NA few TGCGCCAGCAGCCAAGAACTACAGGGAGGCTATGGCTACACCTTC CASSQELQGGYGYTF
TRBJ2-2 TRBV24-1 NA NA TGTGCCACCAGTGATTCCCCAAGGGACGTTTCTCCCGGGGAGCTGTTTTTT CATSDSPRDVSPGELFF
TRBJ2-7 TRBV7-2 NA NA TGTGCCAGCAGCTGGGGGGTGTCCTACGAGCAGTACTTC CASSWGVSYEQYF
TRBJ2-2 TRBV7-3 NA NA TGTGCCAGCAGCTTAGGTTGGGACCGGGGCACCGGGGAGCTGTTTTTT CASSLGWDRGTGELFF
TRBJ2-1 TRBV4-3 TRBD1 NA TGCGCCAGCAGCCAAGAAAATCGTCAGGGGGCCTACAATGAGCAGTTCTTC CASSQENRQGAYNEQFF
TRBJ2-4 TRBV11-2 TRBD2 NA TGTGCCAGCAGCTTAACTAGCGGGAATCCGGCCGCCAAAAACATTCAGTACTTC CASSLTSGNPAAKNIQYF
TRBJ2-7 TRBV5-4 TRBD1 NA TGTGCCAGCAGCTTAAAACAGGGGAAGTCCTACGAGCAGTACTTC CASSLKQGKSYEQYF
TRBJ1-6 TRBV3-1/TRBV3-2 TRBD1 few TGTGCCAGCCAGGACAGGGCAAATTCACCCCTCCACTTT CASQDRANSPLHF
TRBJ2-1 TRBV4-2 NA NA TGTGCCAGCAGCCAATACAATGAGCAGTTCTTC CASSQYNEQFF